One TCR beta chain is described in this entry. Its antigen is still unknown. A much larger clone is a single base away; this may be a read error. This CDR3 has 14 residues. The entry originates in a study of T cells in Graves' hyperthyroidism and ophthalmopathy. General study points: Blood shared most expanded thyroid clonotypes above 0.001. Model predictions of ophthalmopathy came a median about six months before onset.

RNA transcripts yielded amplified TCR beta CDR3 regions. Using the HTBI primer set, a first-round RT-PCR was run on the TCR CDR3. Via MiXCR, TCRdb re-called the multiplex PCR reads, giving one row per CDR3 protein. The sample gives about 520,000 distinct CDR3 sequences, 24% of which show up once; 11% is in the top ten. The J gene is TRBJ2-5, the V gene TRBV12-3 or TRBV12-4; D gene ambiguous. This TCR derives from a woman younger than 45 with Graves' ophthalmopathy. The sequencing input was blood. DNA for the CDR3: TGTGCCATCAGTTCCCCCGGTTCAACGGTGACCCAGTACTTC. Protein sequence: CAISSPGSTVTQYF.